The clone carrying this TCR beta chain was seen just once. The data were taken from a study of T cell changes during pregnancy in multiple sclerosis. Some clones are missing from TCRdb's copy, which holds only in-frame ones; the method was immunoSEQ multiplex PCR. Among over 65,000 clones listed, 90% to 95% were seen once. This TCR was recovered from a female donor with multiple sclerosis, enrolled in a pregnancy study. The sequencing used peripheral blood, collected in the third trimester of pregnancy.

CDR3 residues: CASSVGRGGTEAFF. CDR3 sequence (DNA): TGTGCCAGCAGCGTAGGGAGGGGGGGCACTGAAGCTTTCTTT. This chain connects TRBV9 to TRBJ1-1, with D possibly matching TRBD1 (6 bases). This CDR3 is 14 amino acids long. With 0 bases removed from V and 4 bases from J, the gap between germline ends came to 10 bases. The V gene's germline CDR1 is SGDLS and CDR2 YYNGEE. The complete variable domain, with remaining parts taken from reference TRBV9 and TRBJ1-1, reads DSGVTQTPKHLITATGQRVTLRCSPRSGDLSVYWYQQSLDQGLQFLIQYYNGEERAKGNILERFSAQQFPDLHSELNLSSLELGDSALYFCASSVGRGGTEAFFGQGTRLTVV.